This T cell receptor (beta chain) was identified in a study of beta chain features in type 1 diabetes. Study-wide results and limits: Shorter TCRB CDR3s, moderately but significantly so, were found in Type 1 diabetes patients in all four CD4+ subsets.

The CDR3 runs to 16 residues. Trimming cost V 4 bases and J 4 bases, with 16 bases left between them. Germline CDR1 and CDR2: SGHVS and FNYEAQ. For this clone: Its antigen is not identified.

Since all of the isolated RNA was reverse transcribed, expressed TCRB transcripts were what got sequenced. Produced via immunoSEQ multiplex PCR; TCRdb's table is partial and in-frame only. The sample holds approximately 730,000 clones; roughly 12% are singletons and the top ten take less than 0.025%. This receptor was taken from a man between 18 and 29 years old with type 1 diabetes. V is TRBV7-6 and J is TRBJ2-2, with D possibly TRBD2 on 6 matching bases. Sequenced input: naive CD4+ T cells from blood. CDR3 sequence: CASSSGVAVFTGELFF. DNA of the CDR3: TGTGCCAGCAGCTCGGGGGTTGCGGTATTCACCGGGGAGCTGTTTTTT. Looking up the rest from reference TRBV7-6 and TRBJ2-2 gives the full variable domain: GAGVSQSPRYKVTKRGQDVALRCDPISGHVSLYWYRQALGQGPEFLTYFNYEAQQDKSGLPNDRFSAERPEGSISTLTIQRTEQRDSAMYRCASSSGVAVFTGELFFGEGSRLTVL.